This T cell receptor beta chain stems from a study of T cells after posttransplantation cyclophosphamide. This clone was observed a few times. Antigen: not known. Treatment was busulfan-fludarabine conditioning, a marrow graft, and cyclophosphamide on days +3 and +4. TCRdb keeps only in-frame clones here, not all; method: immunoSEQ multiplex PCR. The data show over 10,000 clones, with about 2.1% seen just once and around 15% held by the top ten. Germline lookup yields CDR1 SNHLY and CDR2 FYNNEI. The ends lost 7 bases at V and 7 bases at J; junction bases unmatched: 13. This CDR3 has 16 amino acids. Findings and caveats of the study: Later post-transplant blood repertoires were often dominated by donor CD8+ memory clones.

This receptor was taken from a male patient between 25 and 39 years old who received an allogeneic stem cell transplant from a related donor, was CMV-positive, and had no GVHD. The T cells may partly be graft donor cells. The chain carries TRBV2 and TRBJ1-2; 12 nucleotides align to TRBD1. This sample comprised PBMCs, obtained after allogeneic stem cell transplant with posttransplant cyclophosphamide. Written as DNA, the CDR3 is TGTGCCAGCATCCCCAGTAGGGGACAGGGGGCGCCTGGCTACACCTTC. It encodes CASIPSRGQGAPGYTF.